This T cell receptor beta chain was recorded in a study of cytotoxic CD8 clonotypes in ibrutinib-treated CLL. Study-wide background: Patient counts were about 12 relapsed/refractory, roughly 15 treatment-naive and under 18 IGHV unmutated. Samples had a mean of approximately 240,000 productive templates and 90,000 or so productive rearrangements. Partial responders approximately 24, complete 2; some 12 progressed and some 15 stayed in remission by median about 5.5 years. Study findings and constraints: Clonality was higher at baseline than in age-matched healthy donors and tracked circulating CD8+ T-cell counts.

The CDR3 runs 12 residues. Trimming removed 4 bases from V and 0 bases from J, with 6 bases in between. CDR1 is SQVTM, CDR2 ANQGSEA, per germline. As to this clone: As yet, its antigen is unknown.

Data came from immunoSEQ multiplex PCR; TCRdb stores just in-frame clones and leaves some out. Found here are about 200,000 clones, 60% to 80% of them singletons; the top ten hold approximately 5.9%. The chain couples TRBV29-1 to TRBJ1-2, with unresolved D. The TCR sequence derives from a human donor with chronic lymphocytic leukemia. The input for sequencing was PBMCs, taken after 12 months of ibrutinib treatment. In DNA form, the CDR3 reads TGCAGCGTTGCGGTAGCTAACTATGGCTACACCTTC. It translates to CSVAVANYGYTF.